This entry features one TCR beta chain sequence. The data belong to a study of T cell changes during pregnancy in multiple sclerosis. TCRdb keeps only in-frame clones here, not all; method: immunoSEQ multiplex PCR. The sample records over 45,000 clones, over 85% being singletons. The germline gives CDR1 SGHVS, CDR2 FNYEAQ. This CDR3 comprises 14 residues. Trimming removed 8 bases at V and 5 bases at J, with 15 bases between. The sequence came from a female donor with multiple sclerosis, enrolled in a pregnancy study. The starting material was CD8+ T cells from peripheral blood mononuclear cells, obtained in the third trimester of pregnancy. This chain links TRBV7-6 with TRBJ2-2, with D possibly being TRBD2 (6 bases). Here the CDR3 reads CASSPGSGTGELFF. The CDR3 DNA is TGTGCCAGCTCCCCCGGGAGCGGGACCGGGGAGCTGTTTTTT.